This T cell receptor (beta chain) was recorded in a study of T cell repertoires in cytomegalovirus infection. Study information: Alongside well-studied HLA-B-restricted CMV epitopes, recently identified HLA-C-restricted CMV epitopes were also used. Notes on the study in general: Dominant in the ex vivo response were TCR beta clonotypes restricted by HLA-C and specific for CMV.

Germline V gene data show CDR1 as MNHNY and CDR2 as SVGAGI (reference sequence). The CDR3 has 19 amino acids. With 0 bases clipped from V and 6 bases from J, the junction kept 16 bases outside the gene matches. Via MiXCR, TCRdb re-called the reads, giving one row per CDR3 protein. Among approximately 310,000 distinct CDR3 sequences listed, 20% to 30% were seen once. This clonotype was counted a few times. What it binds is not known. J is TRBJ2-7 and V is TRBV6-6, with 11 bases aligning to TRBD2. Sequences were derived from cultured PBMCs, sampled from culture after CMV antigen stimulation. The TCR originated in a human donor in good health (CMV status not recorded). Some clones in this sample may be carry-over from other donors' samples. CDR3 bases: TGTGCCAGCAGTTACTCGACCGTTAGGGCTAGCGGGAGGTGGATCGAGCAGTACGTC. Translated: CASSYSTVRASGRWIEQYV.